The 18 T cell receptor beta chains listed next were all sequenced from one sample in a study of cytomegalovirus exposure and HLA in healthy donors (dated by TCRdb to the late 2010s). The library came from the immunoSEQ multiplex PCR assay. TCRdb retrieved this table from immuneACCESS and kept in-frame rearrangements only. Not all clones are present; in checked studies, unresolved V genes account for under half, and no reason is known for the remainder. The sample profile shows around 140,000 clones; around 90% of them were found once. Clones ranked in the top ten supply just under 9% of the sample. The sequenced material came from PBMCs. Every receptor here comes from a man younger than 35 in good health and CMV-seropositive.

The chain is built from TRBV6-5 and TRBJ1-1, with TRBD1 matching over 10 bases. The CDR3 covers 15 residues. J gave up 4 bases and V 6 bases, and 8 bases lay outside the gene matches. Germline-derived CDR1 and CDR2 are MNHEY and SVGAGI. CDR3 bases: TGTGCCAGCAGACGCCAGGACAGGGGGAGCACTGAAGCTTTCTTT. It yields the protein CASRRQDRGSTEAFF.

J is TRBJ1-2 and V is TRBV29-1; D gene uncertain. Germline CDR1 SQVTM, CDR2 ANQGSEA. This CDR3 comprises 9 residues. V lost 2 bases and J 7 bases, leaving 2 bases between the germline ends. The CDR3: CSVELGYTF. CDR3 coding DNA: TGCAGCGTTGAACTTGGCTACACCTTC.

This clone showed up just once. The chain links TRBV2 to TRBJ1-5, with D maybe TRBD1 (6 bases). Germline CDR1 SNHLY, CDR2 FYNNEI. This CDR3 has 14 amino acids. V was trimmed by 7 bases and J by 2 bases, leaving 12 bases between them. The CDR3 here is CASNGGGRNQPQHF. Here the CDR3 DNA reads TGTGCCAGCAATGGGGGCGGGCGCAATCAGCCCCAGCATTTT.

This clone was detected a few times. The chain combines TRBV6-5 with TRBJ1-6, with D unresolved. The CDR3 consists of 13 residues. V was shortened by 8 bases and J by 7 bases, with 12 bases between the two germline ends. Looked up from germline, CDR1 is MNHEY and CDR2 is SVGAGI. CDR3 bases: TGTGCCAGCGGACTGGTAGGGAATTCACCCCTCCACTTT. It encodes CASGLVGNSPLHF.

V and J are TRBV9 and TRBJ1-3; D is ambiguous. Deletions cut 7 bases from V and 1 base from J, with 12 bases between. The CDR3 covers 14 residues. CDR1 and CDR2 from the germline V gene are SGDLS and YYNGEE. This chain's CDR3 is CASGSGNSGNTIYF. The CDR3 DNA reads TGTGCCAGCGGGTCAGGAAATTCTGGAAACACCATATATTTT.

This clone was detected once. The chain couples TRBV5-5 to TRBJ1-6; 9 bases agree with TRBD1. CDR1 SGHKS and CDR2 YYEKEE come from the germline V gene (reference sequence). The trim removed 0 bases at V and 7 bases at J, leaving 8 bases unmatched. The CDR3 covers 17 residues. CDR3 in amino acids: CASSLAPGQGVNSPLHF. The CDR3 DNA follows: TGTGCCAGCAGCTTGGCCCCGGGACAGGGCGTAAATTCACCCCTCCACTTT.

The J gene is TRBJ2-1, the V gene TRBV18, with 7 bases lining up with TRBD1. Germline V gene data show CDR1 as KGHSH and CDR2 as LQKENI. The CDR3 is 13 amino acids. With 0 bases clipped from V and 8 bases from J, the junction kept 1 base outside the gene matches. CDR3 residues: CASSPPQGYEQFF. CDR3 bases: TGTGCCAGCTCACCACCACAGGGGTATGAGCAGTTCTTC.

The genes are TRBV5-1 and TRBJ2-2; 9 nucleotides align to TRBD1. The V and J ends lost 0 bases and 4 bases, in that order; junction bases with no gene match: 4. CDR1 and CDR2 (germline): SGHRS, YFSETQ. The CDR3 has 16 amino acids. CDR3 amino acids: CASSLGQGDSTGELFF. CDR3 DNA: TGCGCCAGCAGCTTGGGACAGGGGGACTCCACCGGGGAGCTGTTTTTT. Using reference TRBV5-1 and TRBJ2-2 for the parts outside the CDR3, the full variable domain is KAGVTQTPRYLIKTRGQQVTLSCSPISGHRSVSWYQQTPGQGLQFLFEYFSETQRNKGNFPGRFSGRQFSNSRSEMNVSTLELGDSALYLCASSLGQGDSTGELFFGEGSRLTVL.

The rearrangement uses TRBV11-3 and TRBJ2-7, with D tentatively TRBD1 (5 bases). Germline V gene data show CDR1 as SGHNT and CDR2 as YENEEA. This CDR3 contains 13 residues. V lost 3 bases, J lost 4 bases, and 10 bases lay in between. The DNA of the CDR3 is TGTGCCAGCAGCTTGTCAGGGAAATACGAGCAGTACTTC. Translated, it gives CASSLSGKYEQYF.

This chain uses TRBV2 with TRBJ2-3; 13 positions match TRBD2. Germline values: CDR1 SNHLY, CDR2 FYNNEI. The J segment lost 0 bases and the V segment lost 7 bases, leaving 10 bases of the junction unmatched. The CDR3 is 18 amino acids. The CDR3 coding sequence is TGTGCCAGCAACCCCCTTTCGGGACTAGCGGGGAGCACAGATACGCAGTATTTT. It codes for CASNPLSGLAGSTDTQYF.

The V and J genes are TRBV11-2 and TRBJ1-2; 7 positions agree with TRBD1. This CDR3 has 13 residues. Germline V gene sequence: CDR1 SGHAT, CDR2 FQNNGV. J lost 7 bases, V lost 5 bases, and 7 bases had no gene match. This chain's CDR3 is CASSPLDRVGYTF. The CDR3 DNA reads as TGTGCCAGCAGCCCCCTCGACAGGGTTGGCTACACCTTC.

The chain couples TRBV4-1 to TRBJ2-7, with D possibly being TRBD2 (6 bases). Trimming removed 1 base from V and 3 bases from J, with 16 bases in between. From germline, CDR1 is MGHRA and CDR2 YSYEKL. The CDR3 has 16 residues. The CDR3 spells CASSQVGGLGGYEQYF. The CDR3 coding sequence is TGCGCCAGCAGCCAAGTTGGGGGATTGGGGGGCTACGAGCAGTACTTC.

The J gene is TRBJ2-5, the V gene TRBV4-2; D might be TRBD2 (5 bases). V lost 4 bases, J lost 4 bases, and 25 bases lay in between. From germline, CDR1 is LGHNA and CDR2 YNFKEQ. The CDR3 loop spans 18 amino acids. The CDR3 nucleotides read TGTGCCAGCAGCCGGCGTGGTCAGGACTCGGAAAAAGGAGAGACCCAGTACTTC. Protein sequence: CASSRRGQDSEKGETQYF.

This chain links TRBV19 with TRBJ2-3, with 8 bases that match TRBD2. J lost 3 bases, V lost 4 bases, and 3 bases had no gene match. Germline-derived CDR1 and CDR2 are LNHDA and SQIVND (reference sequence). This CDR3 comprises 14 residues. CDR3 loop: CASSKQRGTDTQYF. The DNA for the CDR3 is TGTGCCAGTAGTAAGCAGCGGGGGACAGATACGCAGTATTTT.

J is TRBJ2-7 and V is TRBV10-3; 8 positions match TRBD1. CDR1 ENHRY and CDR2 SYGVKD come from the germline V gene. This CDR3 has 15 residues. V gave up 4 bases and J gave up 6 bases; unmatched junction bases: 11. The CDR3 bases are TGTGCCATCAGTGCAACGGACAGGGTAGCTGTCGAGCAGTACTTC. This sequence encodes CAISATDRVAVEQYF.

The chain joins TRBV15 to TRBJ2-7, with D possibly matching TRBD2 (6 bases). The CDR3 totals 15 residues. Germline values: CDR1 LNHNV, CDR2 YYDKDF (reference sequence). Trimming took 5 bases from V and 2 from J, leaving 16 bases between them. The CDR3 DNA reads as TGTGCCACCAGCGCGGGGTGGGGCGAGACCTACGAGCAGTACTTC. It encodes CATSAGWGETYEQYF.

A few counts support this clone. This sequence joins TRBV30 and TRBJ1-2, with TRBD1 identical over 9 bases. CDR1 and CDR2 from the germline V gene are GTSNPN and SVGIG (reference sequence). V was pared by 1 base and J by 5 bases, with 2 bases of the junction left unmatched. The CDR3 has 13 amino acids. Written as DNA, the CDR3 is TGTGCCTGGAGTGCGGGACAGGGATATGGCTACACCTTC. It is translated as CAWSAGQGYGYTF. The entire variable domain, with the rest obtained from reference TRBV30 and TRBJ1-2, is as follows: SQTIHQWPATLVQPVGSPLSLECTVEGTSNPNLYWYRQAAGRGLQLLFYSVGIGQISSEVPQNLSASRPQDRQFILSSKKLLLSDSGFYLCAWSAGQGYGYTFGSGTRLTVV.

This chain joins TRBV11-2 and TRBJ2-7; perhaps TRBD1 as D (6 bases). CDR1 is SGHAT and CDR2 is FQNNGV in the germline V gene. V was trimmed by 1 base and J by 0 bases, leaving 16 bases between them. This CDR3 comprises 17 residues. The CDR3 reads CASSLVRQVKSSYEQYF. The CDR3 DNA follows: TGTGCCAGCAGCTTAGTTAGACAGGTAAAATCCTCCTACGAGCAGTACTTC.